A selection of T cell receptor beta chains follows, all from one sample in a study of shared clonotypes between healthy human individuals. Sequenced by immunoSEQ multiplex PCR; TCRdb stores in-frame clones only, minus some. The repertoire has 1.4 million to 1.5 million clones, about 96% of them found once; the top ten carry 1% to 1.5%. Specimen: naive CD4+ T cells sorted from blood. The receptors were gathered from a man aged 25-45 years in good health. Both conserved end residues are part of each CDR3. Fields, in order: CDR3 length, J gene, clone size, D gene, V gene, CDR3 protein, CDR3 DNA. A D gene is named only where the DNA matches it firmly. Size is stated for part of the rows, as once, few or many counts, or as a class when the clone is expanded.

13 | TRBJ2-7 | NA | TRBD2 | TRBV12-5 | CASVERETYEQYF | TGTGCTAGTGTCGAGCGGGAGACGTACGAGCAGTACTTC
14 | TRBJ2-3 | NA | NA | TRBV15 | CATSRDRATDTQYF | TGTGCCACCAGCAGAGACAGGGCCACAGATACGCAGTATTTT
12 | TRBJ1-1 | NA | NA | TRBV6-1 | CASSEAVLEAFF | TGTGCCAGCAGTGAAGCAGTCTTAGAAGCTTTCTTT
16 | TRBJ2-7 | once | TRBD1 | TRBV28 | CASSSLRDRTIYEQYF | TGTGCCAGCAGTTCCCTCCGGGACAGAACGATCTACGAGCAGTACTTC
15 | TRBJ2-7 | NA | TRBD1 | TRBV10-3 | CAISEGTGASYEQYF | TGTGCCATCAGTGAGGGGACAGGGGCTTCCTACGAGCAGTACTTC
13 | TRBJ2-5 | NA | NA | TRBV5-4 | CASSLDSKETQYF | TGTGCCAGCAGCTTGGATTCGAAAGAGACCCAGTACTTC
15 | TRBJ1-3 | NA | TRBD1 | TRBV28 | CASSWTGNSGNTIYF | TGTGCCAGCAGCTGGACAGGGAACTCTGGAAACACCATATATTTT
14 | TRBJ2-7 | NA | NA | TRBV15 | CATSRAGYANEQYF | TGTGCCACCAGCAGAGCAGGGTACGCGAACGAGCAGTACTTC
14 | TRBJ2-1 | NA | NA | TRBV2 | CASSEREPYNEQFF | TGTGCCAGCAGTGAACGGGAGCCATACAATGAGCAGTTCTTC
14 | TRBJ1-1 | NA | NA | TRBV2 | CATTAIVGSTEAFF | TGTGCCACCACCGCTATAGTGGGAAGCACTGAAGCTTTCTTT
15 | TRBJ2-5 | NA | NA | TRBV18 | CASSPPGSQGETQYF | TGTGCCAGCTCACCACCAGGCTCTCAGGGTGAGACCCAGTACTTC
13 | TRBJ2-3 | NA | NA | TRBV5-4 | CASSLDQGDTQYF | TGTGCCAGCAGCTTGGACCAAGGCGATACGCAGTATTTT
15 | TRBJ1-2 | NA | NA | TRBV11-2 | CASSLAHPGHGGYTF | TGTGCCAGCAGCTTAGCCCATCCGGGACATGGCGGCTACACCTTC
15 | TRBJ2-7 | NA | TRBD2 | TRBV11-2 | CASSLIGLAKYEQYF | TGTGCCAGCAGTCTAATCGGACTAGCGAAATACGAGCAGTACTTC
13 | TRBJ2-7 | NA | NA | TRBV10-3 | CAISEGGPYEQYF | TGTGCCATCAGCGAGGGGGGGCCCTACGAGCAGTACTTC
13 | TRBJ2-7 | NA | TRBD1 | TRBV5-1 | CASSLVTGREQYF | TGCGCCAGCAGCTTGGTGACAGGGAGAGAGCAGTACTTC
14 | TRBJ1-5 | NA | NA | TRBV19 | CASRGRQINQPQHF | TGTGCCAGTAGGGGGAGACAGATCAATCAGCCCCAGCATTTT
14 | TRBJ1-2 | NA | TRBD1 | TRBV7-9 | CASSLTGVEYGYTF | TGTGCCAGCAGCTTAACAGGGGTCGAGTATGGCTACACCTTC
13 | TRBJ2-1 | NA | TRBD2 | TRBV27 | CASSHRLANEQFF | TGTGCCAGCAGTCACCGACTAGCGAATGAGCAGTTCTTC
15 | TRBJ2-7 | NA | TRBD1 | TRBV28 | CASSSGQGALREQYF | TGTGCCAGCAGTTCGGGACAGGGGGCCTTAAGGGAGCAGTACTTC
16 | TRBJ1-2 | NA | NA | TRBV21-1 | CASSKDCTGTNYGYTF | TGTGCCAGCAGCAAAGATTGCACAGGGACTAACTATGGCTACACCTTC
16 | TRBJ2-3 | once | NA | TRBV12-5 | CASAFGLGGGTDTQYF | TGTGCTAGTGCCTTCGGGTTGGGGGGTGGAACAGATACGCAGTATTTT